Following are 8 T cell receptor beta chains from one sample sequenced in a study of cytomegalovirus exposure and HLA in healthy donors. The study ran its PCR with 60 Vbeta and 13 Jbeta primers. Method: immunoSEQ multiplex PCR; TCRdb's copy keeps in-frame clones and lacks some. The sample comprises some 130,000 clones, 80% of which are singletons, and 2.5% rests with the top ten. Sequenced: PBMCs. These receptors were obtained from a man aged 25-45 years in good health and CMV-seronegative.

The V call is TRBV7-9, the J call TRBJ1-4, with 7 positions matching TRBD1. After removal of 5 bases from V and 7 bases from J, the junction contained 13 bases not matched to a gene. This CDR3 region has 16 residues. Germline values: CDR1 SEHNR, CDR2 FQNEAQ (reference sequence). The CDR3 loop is CASSTQLHRGGEKLFF. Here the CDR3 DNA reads TGTGCCAGCAGCACCCAGCTCCACAGGGGAGGTGAAAAACTGTTTTTT.

The CDR3 DNA follows: TGCGCCAGCAGCCGTCAAGGGGTGAAAGACACTGAAGCTTTCTTT. It yields the protein CASSRQGVKDTEAFF. The gene calls are TRBV4-1 and TRBJ1-1, with D possibly TRBD1 on 5 matching bases. The CDR3 is 15 amino acids. V was trimmed by 4 bases and J by 3 bases, leaving 15 bases between them. The V gene's germline CDR1 is MGHRA and CDR2 YSYEKL.

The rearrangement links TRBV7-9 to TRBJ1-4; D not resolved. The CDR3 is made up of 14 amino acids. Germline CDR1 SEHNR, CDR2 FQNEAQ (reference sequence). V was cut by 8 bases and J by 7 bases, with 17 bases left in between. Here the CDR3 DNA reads TGTGCCAGCGAATTGGGAGGTCTCTCTGAAAAACTGTTTTTT. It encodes CASELGGLSEKLFF.

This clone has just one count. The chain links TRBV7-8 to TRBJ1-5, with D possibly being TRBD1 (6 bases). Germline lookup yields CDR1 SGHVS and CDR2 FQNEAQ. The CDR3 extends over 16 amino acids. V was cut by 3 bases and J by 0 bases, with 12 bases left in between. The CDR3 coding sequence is TGTGCCAGCAGCTTCGGGACACCTTATAGCAATCAGCCCCAGCATTTT. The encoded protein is CASSFGTPYSNQPQHF.

The chain's CDR3 is CASGTPAGDSTDTQYF. DNA of the CDR3: TGTGCCAGCGGGACCCCAGCGGGCGATAGCACAGATACGCAGTATTTT. This chain links TRBV9 with TRBJ2-3, with D possibly matching TRBD2 (6 bases). The CDR3 runs to 16 residues. CDR1 and CDR2 (germline): SGDLS, YYNGEE. Between the trimmed V and J ends, which lost 7 bases and 0 bases, there was a span of 18 bases.

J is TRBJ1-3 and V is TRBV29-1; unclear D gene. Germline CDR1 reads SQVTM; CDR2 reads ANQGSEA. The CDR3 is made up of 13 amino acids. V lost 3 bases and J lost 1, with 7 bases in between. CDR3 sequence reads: CSVEAPSGNTIYF. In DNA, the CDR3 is TGCAGCGTTGAGGCACCGTCTGGAAACACCATATATTTT.

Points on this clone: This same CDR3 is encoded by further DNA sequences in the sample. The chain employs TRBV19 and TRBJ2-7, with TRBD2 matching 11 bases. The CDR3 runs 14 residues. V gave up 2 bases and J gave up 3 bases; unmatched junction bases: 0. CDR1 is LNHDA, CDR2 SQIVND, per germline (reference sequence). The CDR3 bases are TGTGCCAGTAGTATAACTAGCGGGAGCTACGAGCAGTACTTC. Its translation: CASSITSGSYEQYF.

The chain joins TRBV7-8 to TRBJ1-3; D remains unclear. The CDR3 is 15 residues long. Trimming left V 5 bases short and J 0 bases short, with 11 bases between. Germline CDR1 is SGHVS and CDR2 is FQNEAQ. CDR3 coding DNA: TGTGCCAGCAGCGTTACAAGAAGCTCTGGAAACACCATATATTTT. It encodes CASSVTRSSGNTIYF.